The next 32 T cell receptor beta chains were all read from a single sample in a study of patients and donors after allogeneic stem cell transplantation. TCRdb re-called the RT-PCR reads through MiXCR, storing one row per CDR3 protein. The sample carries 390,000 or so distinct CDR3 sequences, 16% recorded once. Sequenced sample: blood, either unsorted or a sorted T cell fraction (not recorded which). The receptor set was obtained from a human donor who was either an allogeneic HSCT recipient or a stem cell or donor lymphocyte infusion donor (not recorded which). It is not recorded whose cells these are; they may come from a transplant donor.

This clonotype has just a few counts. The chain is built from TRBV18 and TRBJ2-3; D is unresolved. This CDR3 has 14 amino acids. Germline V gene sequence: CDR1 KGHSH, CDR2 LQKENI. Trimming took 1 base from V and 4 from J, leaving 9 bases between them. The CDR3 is CASSPLESADTQYF. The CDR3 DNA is TGTGCCAGCTCACCACTAGAGTCTGCAGATACGCAGTATTTT. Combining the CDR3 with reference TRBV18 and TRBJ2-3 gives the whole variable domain NAGVMQNPRHLVRRRGQEARLRCSPMKGHSHVYWYRQLPEEGLKFMVYLQKENIIDESGMPKERFSAEFPKEGPSILRIQQVVRGDSAAYFCASSPLESADTQYFGPGTRLTVL.

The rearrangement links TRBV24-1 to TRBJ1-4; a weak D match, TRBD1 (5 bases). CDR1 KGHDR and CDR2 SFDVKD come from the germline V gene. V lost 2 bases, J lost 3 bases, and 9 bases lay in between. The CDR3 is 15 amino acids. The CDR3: CATSDSQGPNEKLFF. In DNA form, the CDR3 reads TGTGCCACCAGTGATTCCCAGGGCCCTAATGAAAAACTGTTTTTT.

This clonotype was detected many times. The CDR3 sequence: CASSITDSLGGYTF. CDR3 DNA sequence: TGTGCCAGCAGTATTACGGACAGTCTCGGAGGCTACACCTTC. The chain recombines TRBV12-3 or TRBV12-4 with TRBJ1-2; a possible D gene is TRBD1 (6 bases). This CDR3 comprises 14 residues. The V gene lost 5 bases and the J gene lost 8 bases, with 18 bases spanning the gap.

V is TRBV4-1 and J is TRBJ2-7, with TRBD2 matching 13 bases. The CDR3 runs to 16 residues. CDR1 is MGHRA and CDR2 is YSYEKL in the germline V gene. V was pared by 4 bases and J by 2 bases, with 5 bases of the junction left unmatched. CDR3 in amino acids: CASSPGLAGFAYEQYF. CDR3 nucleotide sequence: TGCGCCAGCAGCCCGGGACTAGCGGGATTTGCCTACGAGCAGTACTTC.

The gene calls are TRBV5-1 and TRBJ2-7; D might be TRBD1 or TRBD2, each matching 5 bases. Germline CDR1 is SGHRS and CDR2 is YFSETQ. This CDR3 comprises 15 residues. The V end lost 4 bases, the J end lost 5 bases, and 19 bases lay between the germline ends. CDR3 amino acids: CASSRDAGRRDEQYF. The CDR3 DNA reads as TGCGCCAGCAGCCGGGACGCAGGACGACGCGACGAGCAGTACTTC.

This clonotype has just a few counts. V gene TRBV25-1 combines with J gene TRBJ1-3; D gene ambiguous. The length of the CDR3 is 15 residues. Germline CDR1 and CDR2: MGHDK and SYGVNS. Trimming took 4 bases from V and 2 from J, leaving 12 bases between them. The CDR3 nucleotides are TGTGCCAGCAGTGGAGCCGGGTCCCCTGGAAACACCATATATTTT. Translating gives CASSGAGSPGNTIYF.

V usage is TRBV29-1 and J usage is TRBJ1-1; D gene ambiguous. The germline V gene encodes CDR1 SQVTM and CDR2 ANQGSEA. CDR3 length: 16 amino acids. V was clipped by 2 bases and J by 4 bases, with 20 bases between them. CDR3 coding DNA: TGCAGCGTTGAAATGGTCGCGGTAGGGAAAGTCACTGAAGCTTTCTTT. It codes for CSVEMVAVGKVTEAFF.

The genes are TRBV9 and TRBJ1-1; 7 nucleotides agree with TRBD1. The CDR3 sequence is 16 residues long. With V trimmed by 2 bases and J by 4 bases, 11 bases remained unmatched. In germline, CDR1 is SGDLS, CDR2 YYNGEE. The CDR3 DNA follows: TGTGCCAGCAGCGTTTACCCTTACCCAGGGGGCACTGAAGCTTTCTTT. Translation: CASSVYPYPGGTEAFF.

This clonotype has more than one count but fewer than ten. The CDR3 DNA reads as TGCGCCAGCAGCCACCTCGGACAGGGTGGGTATGGCTACACCTTC. It encodes CASSHLGQGGYGYTF. The chain is built from TRBV4-1 and TRBJ1-2; 8 bases are shared with TRBD1. Per germline, CDR1 MGHRA and CDR2 YSYEKL. The V and J ends lost 3 bases and 5 bases, in that order; junction bases with no gene match: 8. This CDR3 region has 15 residues.

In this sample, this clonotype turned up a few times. The CDR3 coding sequence is TGTGCCAGCAGCTTGCGAGGGGGACCCGAGGGCCAAGAGACCCAGTACTTC. It yields the protein CASSLRGGPEGQETQYF. The chain has TRBV5-6 and TRBJ2-5; the D gene is possibly TRBD1 (6 bases). Germline CDR1 and CDR2: SGHDT and YYEEEE. The CDR3 spans 17 residues. With 1 base removed from V and 1 base from J, the gap between germline ends came to 17 bases.

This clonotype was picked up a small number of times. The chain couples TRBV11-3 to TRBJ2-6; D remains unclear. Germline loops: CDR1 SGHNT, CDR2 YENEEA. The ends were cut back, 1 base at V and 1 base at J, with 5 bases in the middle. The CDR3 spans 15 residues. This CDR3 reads CASSLVLSGANVLTF. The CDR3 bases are TGTGCCAGCAGCTTAGTTCTATCTGGGGCCAACGTCCTGACTTTC.

CDR3 in amino acids: CASSMGGRGGGNTIYF. CDR3 bases: TGTGCCAGTAGTATGGGGGGACGAGGTGGAGGAAACACCATATATTTT. The chain recombines TRBV19 with TRBJ1-3, with a possible D match to TRBD1 (5 bases). Per germline, CDR1 LNHDA and CDR2 SQIVND (reference sequence). The CDR3 is 16 residues long. V was clipped by 3 bases and J by 4 bases, with 16 bases between them.

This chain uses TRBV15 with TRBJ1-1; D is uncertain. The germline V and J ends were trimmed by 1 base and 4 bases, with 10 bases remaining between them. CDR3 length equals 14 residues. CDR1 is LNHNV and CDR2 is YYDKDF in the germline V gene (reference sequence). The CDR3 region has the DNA TGTGCCACCAGCAGAGCACAGAGACGCACTGAAGCTTTCTTT. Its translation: CATSRAQRRTEAFF.

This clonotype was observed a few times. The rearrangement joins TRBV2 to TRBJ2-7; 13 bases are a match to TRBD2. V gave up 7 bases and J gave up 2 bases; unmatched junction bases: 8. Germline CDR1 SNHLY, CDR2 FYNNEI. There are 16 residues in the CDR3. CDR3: CASNRLAGGRTYEQYF. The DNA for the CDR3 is TGTGCCAGCAATAGACTAGCGGGAGGCCGCACCTACGAGCAGTACTTC.

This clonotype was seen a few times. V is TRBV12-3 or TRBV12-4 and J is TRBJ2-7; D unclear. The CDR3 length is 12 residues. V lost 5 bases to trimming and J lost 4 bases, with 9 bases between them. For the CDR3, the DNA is TGTGCCAGCAGTCCAAACCCGTACGAGCAGTACTTC. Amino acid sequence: CASSPNPYEQYF.

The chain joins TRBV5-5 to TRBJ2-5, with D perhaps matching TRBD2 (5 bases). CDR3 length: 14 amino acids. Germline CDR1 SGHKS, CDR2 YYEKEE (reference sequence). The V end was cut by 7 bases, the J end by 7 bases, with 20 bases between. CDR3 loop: CASFPRQRHGTQYF. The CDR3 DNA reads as TGTGCCAGCTTTCCAAGGCAGCGGCATGGGACCCAGTACTTC.

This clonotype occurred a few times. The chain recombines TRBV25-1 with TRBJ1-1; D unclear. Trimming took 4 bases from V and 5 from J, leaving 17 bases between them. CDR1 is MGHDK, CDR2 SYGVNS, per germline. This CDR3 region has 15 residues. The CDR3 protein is CASSAGFSTETEAFF. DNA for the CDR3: TGTGCCAGCAGTGCGGGGTTTAGTACTGAAACTGAAGCTTTCTTT.

CDR3 nucleotide sequence: TGTGCCAGCAGGACAGGGAACACAGATACGCAGTATTTT. Encoded protein: CASRTGNTDTQYF. This chain links TRBV12-3 or TRBV12-4 with TRBJ2-3; TRBD1 agrees at 7 bases. The CDR3 sequence is 13 residues long. The J segment lost 2 bases and the V segment lost 6 bases, leaving 2 bases of the junction unmatched.

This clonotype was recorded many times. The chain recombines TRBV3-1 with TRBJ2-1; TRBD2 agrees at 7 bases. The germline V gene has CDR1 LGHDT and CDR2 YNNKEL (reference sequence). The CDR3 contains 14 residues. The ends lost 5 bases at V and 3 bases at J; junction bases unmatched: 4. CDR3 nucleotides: TGTGCCAGCAGCTCAGTAGCGGGCTACAATGAGCAGTTCTTC. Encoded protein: CASSSVAGYNEQFF.

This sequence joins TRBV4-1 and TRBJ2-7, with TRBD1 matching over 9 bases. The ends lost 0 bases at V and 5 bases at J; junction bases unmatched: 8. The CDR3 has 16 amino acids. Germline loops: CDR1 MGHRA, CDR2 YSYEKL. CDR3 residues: CASSQDLGTGRDEQYF. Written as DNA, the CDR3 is TGCGCCAGCAGCCAAGATCTGGGGACAGGGAGGGACGAGCAGTACTTC.

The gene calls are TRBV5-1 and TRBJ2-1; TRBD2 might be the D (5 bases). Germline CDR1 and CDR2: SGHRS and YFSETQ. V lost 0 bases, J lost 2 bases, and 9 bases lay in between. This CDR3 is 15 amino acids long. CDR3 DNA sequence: TGCGCCAGCAGCTTGGAAGCGGAAGCCTACAATGAGCAGTTCTTC. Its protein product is CASSLEAEAYNEQFF.

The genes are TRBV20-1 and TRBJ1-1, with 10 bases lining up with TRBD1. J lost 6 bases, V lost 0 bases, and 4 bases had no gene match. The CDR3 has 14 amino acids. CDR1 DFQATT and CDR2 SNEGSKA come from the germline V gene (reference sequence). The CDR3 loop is CSAREGTGAPEAFF. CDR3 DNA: TGCAGTGCTAGAGAAGGGACAGGGGCGCCTGAAGCTTTCTTT.

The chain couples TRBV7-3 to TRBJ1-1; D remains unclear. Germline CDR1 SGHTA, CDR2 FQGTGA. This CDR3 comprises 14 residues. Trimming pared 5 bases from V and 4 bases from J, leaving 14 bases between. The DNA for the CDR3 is TGTGCCAGCAGCCTCATCGGTCCAGGCACTGAAGCTTTCTTT. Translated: CASSLIGPGTEAFF.

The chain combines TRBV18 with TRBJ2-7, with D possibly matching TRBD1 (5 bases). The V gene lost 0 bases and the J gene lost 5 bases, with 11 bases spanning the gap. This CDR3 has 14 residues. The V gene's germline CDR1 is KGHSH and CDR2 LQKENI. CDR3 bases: TGTGCCAGCTCACCACCTGGGCAGGGCCACGAGCAGTACTTC. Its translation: CASSPPGQGHEQYF.

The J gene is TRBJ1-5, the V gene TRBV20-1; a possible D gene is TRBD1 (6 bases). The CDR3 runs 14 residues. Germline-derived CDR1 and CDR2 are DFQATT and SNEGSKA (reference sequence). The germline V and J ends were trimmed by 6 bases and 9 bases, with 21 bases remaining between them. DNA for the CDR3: TGCAGTGCGAGGGGCACAGGGACAAAGGGGCCCCAGCATTTT. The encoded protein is CSARGTGTKGPQHF.

CDR3 loop: CASSVATLAGGEYNEQFF. CDR3 DNA sequence: TGTGCCAGCAGCGTAGCTACTTTAGCGGGGGGGGAATACAATGAGCAGTTCTTC. The chain is built from TRBV9 and TRBJ2-1; 11 nucleotides align to TRBD2. J gave up 4 bases and V 0 bases, and 9 bases lay outside the gene matches. Germline assignment: CDR1 SGDLS and CDR2 YYNGEE. This CDR3 is 18 amino acids long.

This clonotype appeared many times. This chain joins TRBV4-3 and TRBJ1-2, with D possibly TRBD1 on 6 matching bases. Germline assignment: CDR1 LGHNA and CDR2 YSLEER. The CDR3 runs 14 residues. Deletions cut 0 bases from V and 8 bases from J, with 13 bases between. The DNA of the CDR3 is TGCGCCAGCAGCCAAGAGGGCGGGGGCGGAGGCTACACCTTC. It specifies CASSQEGGGGGYTF.

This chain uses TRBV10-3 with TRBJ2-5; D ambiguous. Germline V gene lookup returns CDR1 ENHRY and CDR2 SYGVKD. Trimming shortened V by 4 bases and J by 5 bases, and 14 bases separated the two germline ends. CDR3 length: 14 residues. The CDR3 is CAISVYSGVETQYF. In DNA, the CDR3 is TGTGCCATCAGTGTTTATTCTGGGGTGGAGACCCAGTACTTC.

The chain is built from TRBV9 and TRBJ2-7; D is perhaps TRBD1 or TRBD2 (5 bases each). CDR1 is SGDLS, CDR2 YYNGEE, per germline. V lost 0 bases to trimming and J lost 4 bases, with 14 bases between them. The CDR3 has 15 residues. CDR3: CASSVGGTEHYEQYF. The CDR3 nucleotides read TGTGCCAGCAGCGTAGGGGGGACCGAGCATTACGAGCAGTACTTC.

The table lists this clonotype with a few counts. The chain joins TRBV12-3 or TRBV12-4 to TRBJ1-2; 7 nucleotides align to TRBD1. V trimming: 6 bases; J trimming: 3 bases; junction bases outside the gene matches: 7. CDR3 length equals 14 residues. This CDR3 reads CASSSGGHYYGYTF. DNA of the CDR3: TGTGCCAGCAGCTCAGGGGGACACTACTATGGCTACACCTTC.

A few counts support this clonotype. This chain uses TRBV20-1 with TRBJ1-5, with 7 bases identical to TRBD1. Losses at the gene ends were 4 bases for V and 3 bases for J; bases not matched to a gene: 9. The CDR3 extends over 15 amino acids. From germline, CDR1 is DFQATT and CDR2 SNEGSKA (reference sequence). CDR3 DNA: TGCAGTGCTATACCGGGACAGCGAAACAATCAGCCCCAGCATTTT. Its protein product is CSAIPGQRNNQPQHF.

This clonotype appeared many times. CDR3 region: CASSPDKAHGYTF. The CDR3, as DNA: TGTGCCAGCAGCCCAGACAAGGCCCATGGCTACACCTTC. V usage is TRBV7-9 and J usage is TRBJ1-2; D is unclear. The V gene lost 5 bases and the J gene lost 6 bases, with 13 bases spanning the gap. There are 13 residues in the CDR3. The germline V gene encodes CDR1 SEHNR and CDR2 FQNEAQ (reference sequence).